The TCR beta chain described here comes from a study of blood T cells in healthy people across ages. Across the whole study: About one barcoded beta molecule per two T cells came from capture by template switching.

The extraction recovered at least 5 micrograms of total RNA per sample. The V gene's germline CDR1 is SGHRS and CDR2 YFSETQ. CDR3 length: 15 residues. V was trimmed by 4 bases and J by 0 bases, leaving 13 bases between them. A sample-barcoded 5' primer and a J-beta primer mix were used in a second PCR of roughly 6 to 11 cycles. In TCRdb, the 5' RACE reads were re-called with MiXCR into one record per CDR3 protein. The data contain approximately 1,000,000 distinct CDR3 sequences, around two fifths of them seen just once; the ten biggest clones take up about an eighth. Study results and caveats: Compared with aged donors, long-lived donors showed fewer expanded clones, suggesting selection.

With regard to this clonotype: Its antigen is still unknown.

Sequences were obtained from blood. The source is a man aged 18-30 years in good health. The chain links TRBV5-1 to TRBJ1-1; D unresolved. CDR3 protein: CASSNRTVMNTEAFF. In nucleotides, the CDR3 is TGCGCCAGCAGCAACCGGACGGTCATGAACACTGAAGCTTTCTTT.